Listed below are T cell receptor beta chains from one sample, sequenced in a study of T-cell reconstitution after alpha-beta-depleted transplantation in children. TCRdb re-derived calls from the PCR reads in MiXCR, one entry per CDR3 protein. The data contain hundreds of thousands of distinct CDR3 sequences, about an eighth of them seen just once; the ten biggest clones take up about 0.79%. The material sequenced was PBMCs, taken before TCRalphabeta/CD19-depleted stem cell transplant. The receptor set was obtained from a girl aged 2-10 years with congenital amegakaryocytic thrombocytopenia, due to receive a stem cell transplant. CDR3s leave out the opening cysteine and the closing phenylalanine or tryptophan.

J,V,CDR3
TRBJ2-5,TRBV5-1,ASSLGPSSDQGTQY
TRBJ2-1,TRBV3-1,ASSTVVRDSYNEQF
TRBJ2-1,TRBV12-3/TRBV12-4,ASSSRGMGEQF
TRBJ2-1,TRBV6-2/TRBV6-3,ASSYAVGAKEF
TRBJ2-5,TRBV5-1,ASRGTGGFFGETQY
TRBJ2-2,TRBV20-1,SARDWSSNTGELF
TRBJ2-7,TRBV20-1,SAAGPTYEQY
TRBJ2-1,TRBV10-1,ASSESNLAGYDNEQF
TRBJ2-7,TRBV7-8,ASSLAGTSVYEQY
TRBJ2-2,TRBV5-1,ASRIRVPGELF
TRBJ2-1,TRBV20-1,SATDLSGSGRDEQF
TRBJ2-3,TRBV18,ASSNSSSTDTQY
TRBJ2-5,TRBV7-7,ASSLGRAETETQY
TRBJ1-1,TRBV7-6,ASSLVLGGIGEAF
TRBJ2-1,TRBV24-1,ATSDSGRERYNEQF
TRBJ2-3,TRBV7-9,ASSEGRILSTDTQY
TRBJ2-1,TRBV6-5,ASSYVASTLSYNEQF
TRBJ2-7,TRBV20-1,SARGLVTQAYEQY
TRBJ2-1,TRBV7-2,ASSRDFSDEQF
TRBJ1-1,TRBV20-1,SANGWGRANTEAF
TRBJ2-7,TRBV12-3/TRBV12-4,ASSKRGLFHEQY
TRBJ1-3,TRBV12-3/TRBV12-4,ASRMTPGWGNSGNTIY
TRBJ2-7,TRBV19,ASSIGQDYEQY
TRBJ2-2,TRBV7-6,ASSSGTDGAGELF
TRBJ1-5,TRBV29-1,SVTEALDQPQH
TRBJ2-7,TRBV10-3,AISPTSGIFYEQY
TRBJ2-7,TRBV5-1,ASSLPGQTFDEQY
TRBJ2-1,TRBV5-1,ASSLGLAAYNEQF
TRBJ2-5,TRBV6-1,AKRDRTQETQY
TRBJ1-1,TRBV20-1,SARDGKGVDTEAF
TRBJ2-7,TRBV12-3/TRBV12-4,ASNLSGTNYEQY
TRBJ2-2,TRBV12-3/TRBV12-4,ASSSWPGELF
TRBJ1-5,TRBV15,ATSRDHQPQH
TRBJ2-5,TRBV5-1,ASSWNAGTSGKETQY
TRBJ1-1,TRBV20-1,SARPGINTEAF
TRBJ1-1,TRBV5-1,ASSLGSLGTEAF
TRBJ2-7,TRBV3-1,ASSKGTSGHYEQY